Shown below are 25 T cell receptor beta chains from a single sample sequenced in a study of blood T cells in healthy people across ages. Alongside a J-beta primer mix, a sample-barcoded 5' primer served in a second PCR lasting roughly 7 to 11 cycles. TCRdb re-called the 5' RACE reads through MiXCR, storing one row per CDR3 protein. This table holds about 580,000 distinct CDR3 sequences, roughly 48% found once. Sequencing was done on a sample of blood. These receptors were taken from a man at least 80 years old in good health.

V is TRBV18 and J is TRBJ2-5, with TRBD2 as a possible D gene (5 bases). CDR1 and CDR2 from the germline V gene are KGHSH and LQKENI. This CDR3 region has 18 residues. V lost 6 bases, J lost 0 bases, and 23 bases lay in between. The CDR3 DNA is TGTGCCAGCTCTCACGGCGGGCTCCCAGCCCAGTACCAAGAGACCCAGTACTTC. Translated: CASSHGGLPAQYQETQYF.

The CDR3, as DNA: TGCAGCGTTAGACTAGCGGGAGGGGATACGCAGTATTTT. As protein: CSVRLAGGDTQYF. The chain is built from TRBV29-1 and TRBJ2-3; 14 bases match TRBD2. CDR3 length: 13 residues. V lost 5 bases and J lost 6; bases outside the gene matches: 1. The germline gives CDR1 SQVTM, CDR2 ANQGSEA.

This clonotype was observed a handful of times. A much bigger clone sits one base away, suggesting this may be a read error. The V and J genes are TRBV6-5 and TRBJ2-7; D perhaps matches TRBD2 (5 bases). Germline CDR1 reads MNHEY; CDR2 reads SVGAGI. V was trimmed by 5 bases and J by 2 bases, leaving 16 bases between them. The CDR3 has 15 residues. In nucleotides, the CDR3 is TGTGCCAGCAGTCGCGCGGGCGGCGAACCCTACGAGCAGTACTTC. It yields the protein CASSRAGGEPYEQYF.

The CDR3 region is CASSSDGAYNEQFF. The CDR3 bases are TGTGCCAGCAGCTCGGACGGGGCCTACAATGAGCAGTTCTTC. The chain employs TRBV7-2 and TRBJ2-1; D is perhaps TRBD2 (5 bases). With 4 bases removed from V and 2 bases from J, the gap between germline ends came to 9 bases. From germline, CDR1 is SGHTA and CDR2 FQGNSA. The CDR3 contains 14 residues.

V gene TRBV30 combines with J gene TRBJ2-7, with TRBD2 matching 10 bases. With V trimmed by 0 bases and J by 4 bases, 3 bases remained unmatched. Germline values: CDR1 GTSNPN, CDR2 SVGIG (reference sequence). The CDR3 extends over 14 amino acids. The CDR3 DNA follows: TGTGCCTGGAGTGTGACTAGCGGGCTATACGAGCAGTACTTC. This gives the protein CAWSVTSGLYEQYF.

This chain uses TRBV5-1 with TRBJ2-5; 8 nucleotides agree with TRBD1. CDR1 is SGHRS, CDR2 YFSETQ, per germline. The J segment lost 2 bases and the V segment lost 4 bases, leaving 7 bases of the junction unmatched. The length of the CDR3 is 15 residues. CDR3: CASSLGQGPQETQYF. Here the CDR3 DNA reads TGCGCCAGCAGCCTCGGACAGGGCCCTCAAGAGACCCAGTACTTC.

This clonotype showed up just a few times. The chain recombines TRBV6-5 with TRBJ1-4, with 7 positions matching TRBD1. The CDR3 runs to 14 residues. J was trimmed by 3 bases and V by 7 bases; bases with no gene match: 5. Germline-derived CDR1 and CDR2 are MNHEY and SVGAGI. This CDR3 reads CASNLQGPNEKLFF. The CDR3 DNA reads TGTGCCAGCAATCTACAGGGGCCTAATGAAAAACTGTTTTTT.

This clonotype was seen more than once but under ten times. This chain links TRBV27 with TRBJ1-2, with 10 bases aligning to TRBD1. CDR1 and CDR2 (germline): MNHEY, SMNVEV (reference sequence). This CDR3 is 15 amino acids long. The V segment lost 5 bases and the J segment 8 bases; nucleotides outside the gene matches: 11. The CDR3 loop is CASSKPGQGLRGYTF. The DNA of the CDR3 is TGTGCCAGCAGTAAGCCGGGACAGGGGCTAAGAGGCTACACCTTC.

The J gene is TRBJ2-7, the V gene TRBV6-6, with 12 bases aligning to TRBD1. Germline lookup yields CDR1 MNHNY and CDR2 SVGAGI (reference sequence). J was trimmed by 2 bases and V by 6 bases; bases with no gene match: 2. This CDR3 contains 14 residues. DNA of the CDR3: TGTGCCAGCAGGGGGGACAGGGGGCCCTACGAGCAGTACTTC. It specifies CASRGDRGPYEQYF.

This clonotype was detected only a few times. The rearrangement joins TRBV20-1 to TRBJ2-7; D unclear. The CDR3 is made up of 14 amino acids. Germline CDR1 and CDR2: DFQATT and SNEGSKA (reference sequence). The V gene lost 6 bases and the J gene lost 0 bases, with 15 bases spanning the gap. The CDR3 DNA reads as TGCAGTGCCTATCCCCGAACGGACTCCTACGAGCAGTACTTC. It is translated as CSAYPRTDSYEQYF.

About this clonotype: Relative to the germline gene, one junction end is altered; a read error may explain this. This rearrangement joins TRBV20-1 to TRBJ2-7, with 8 bases aligning to TRBD2. Looked up from germline, CDR1 is DFQATT and CDR2 is SNEGSKA (reference sequence). The CDR3 length is 15 residues. CDR3 sequence: CSPRARGTRNREQYF. The CDR3 DNA is TGCAGTCCTAGAGCTAGAGGGACTAGAAACCGGGAGCAGTACTTC.

Comment on this clonotype: A much bigger clone sits one base away, suggesting this may be a read error. This chain connects TRBV6-5 to TRBJ2-1; 10 bases map to TRBD2. The J call may be wrong; the DNA end is better matched by TRBJ2-7. This CDR3 has 15 residues. The germline V gene has CDR1 MNHEY and CDR2 SVGAGI. The CDR3 sequence: CASSPLAGADNEQYF. The CDR3 DNA sequence: TGTGCCAGCAGTCCTCTAGCGGGAGCAGACAATGAGCAGTACTTC.

This clonotype has only a few counts. The rearrangement uses TRBV3-1 and TRBJ1-4; 9 nucleotides match TRBD1. Losses at the gene ends were 2 bases for V and 8 bases for J; bases not matched to a gene: 6. Germline CDR1 and CDR2: LGHDT and YNNKEL (reference sequence). CDR3 size: 15 residues. The CDR3 sequence is CASSQWDREREKLFF. As DNA, the CDR3 is TGTGCCAGCAGCCAATGGGACAGGGAAAGAGAAAAACTGTTTTTT.

This CDR3 reads CASSMLGARGANVLTF. The CDR3 nucleotides are TGTGCCAGTAGTATGTTGGGGGCACGAGGGGCCAACGTCCTGACTTTC. This chain uses TRBV19 with TRBJ2-6; D perhaps matches TRBD1 (6 bases). Germline V gives CDR1 LNHDA, CDR2 SQIVND (reference sequence). The CDR3 is 16 amino acids. V lost 3 bases and J lost 4, with 13 bases in between.

This clonotype came up once. This sequence joins TRBV7-2 and TRBJ1-2; D not certain. The germline CDR1 and CDR2 sequences are SGHTA and FQGNSA. V dropped 5 bases and J dropped 3 bases, with 10 bases sitting between them. The length of the CDR3 is 13 residues. The CDR3 sequence: CASSVESDYGYTF. Written as DNA, the CDR3 is TGTGCCAGCAGCGTAGAGAGTGACTATGGCTACACCTTC.

This clonotype was seen more than once but under ten times. The rearrangement uses TRBV27 and TRBJ1-6; possible D gene TRBD1, 5 bases. The CDR3 is made up of 15 amino acids. The V gene's germline CDR1 is MNHEY and CDR2 SMNVEV (reference sequence). V lost 5 bases and J 6 bases, leaving 14 bases between the germline ends. This chain's CDR3 is CASSPWTSTNSPLHF. CDR3 bases: TGTGCCAGCAGTCCCTGGACAAGCACTAATTCACCCCTCCACTTT.

This clonotype has more than one count but fewer than ten. The chain is built from TRBV6-5 and TRBJ1-1; D perhaps matches TRBD1 (6 bases). CDR3 size: 14 residues. Germline-derived CDR1 and CDR2 are MNHEY and SVGAGI. V lost 10 bases and J lost 1, with 16 bases in between. The CDR3 nucleotides read TGTGCCACGAAGGATGGGGGCGCGAACACTGAAGCTTTCTTT. Protein: CATKDGGANTEAFF.

This sequence joins TRBV11-3 and TRBJ2-3; 8 positions agree with TRBD2. The germline V gene encodes CDR1 SGHNT and CDR2 YENEEA. J was trimmed by 5 bases and V by 1 base; bases with no gene match: 2. This CDR3 comprises 14 residues. CDR3 bases: TGTGCCAGCAGCTTAGCGGCGGGAGGAGATACGCAGTATTTT. It specifies CASSLAAGGDTQYF.

This clonotype was counted only a few times. The CDR3 coding sequence is TGTGCCAGCAGTGCGCTGGGACTAGCGGGGGAGACCCAGTACTTC. Encoded protein: CASSALGLAGETQYF. The chain recombines TRBV12-3 or TRBV12-4 with TRBJ2-7; TRBD2 aligns across 13 bases. The J call may be faulty, since TRBJ2-5 better matches the DNA end. The CDR3 covers 15 residues.

The J gene is TRBJ2-2, the V gene TRBV2; D perhaps matches TRBD1 (6 bases). The V end was cut by 6 bases, the J end by 0 bases, with 14 bases between. Germline loops: CDR1 SNHLY, CDR2 FYNNEI. This CDR3 spans 16 amino acids. The CDR3 DNA reads as TGTGCCAGCAGCCCCGGCAGGGGCACGAACACCGGGGAGCTGTTTTTT. It yields the protein CASSPGRGTNTGELFF.

The chain links TRBV5-6 to TRBJ2-3; D possibly corresponds to TRBD2 (7 bases). Trimming shortened V by 1 base and J by 0 bases, and 12 bases separated the two germline ends. Germline V gene data show CDR1 as SGHDT and CDR2 as YYEEEE. This CDR3 region has 16 residues. The CDR3 DNA is TGTGCCAGCAGCTTGAGGGGGGGACTTAGCACAGATACGCAGTATTTT. Its protein is CASSLRGGLSTDTQYF.

The chain has TRBV29-1 and TRBJ1-1; a weak D match, TRBD1 (5 bases). Germline CDR1 reads SQVTM; CDR2 reads ANQGSEA. The CDR3 runs 12 residues. V was trimmed by 3 bases and J by 3 bases, leaving 8 bases between them. The DNA of the CDR3 is TGCAGCGTTGACAGGGCCGACACTGAAGCTTTCTTT. Translated, it gives CSVDRADTEAFF.

Of note for this clonotype: A junction end diverges from the germline sequence, so it may reflect a read error. The rearrangement joins TRBV6-6 to TRBJ2-7, with 10 nucleotides matching TRBD1. The CDR3 contains 15 residues. Germline CDR1 reads MNHNY; CDR2 reads SVGAGI (reference sequence). The CDR3 nucleotides read TGTGCCGGCAGTTACTCAGGACAGGGGGGTTACGAGCAGTACTTC. Its protein product is CAGSYSGQGGYEQYF.

This clonotype was seen a handful of times. J is TRBJ2-3 and V is TRBV29-1, with D unresolved. From germline, CDR1 is SQVTM and CDR2 ANQGSEA. The CDR3 totals 12 residues. V was shortened by 1 base and J by 1 base, with 3 bases between the two germline ends. CDR3 loop: CSVEVGTDTQYF. The CDR3 region has the DNA TGCAGCGTTGAAGTGGGCACAGATACGCAGTATTTT.

This clonotype has a handful of counts. The rearrangement links TRBV9 to TRBJ2-5, with 13 bases identical to TRBD2. The J segment lost 4 bases and the V segment lost 3 bases, leaving 6 bases of the junction unmatched. The CDR3 spans 16 residues. Germline loops: CDR1 SGDLS, CDR2 YYNGEE. The DNA of the CDR3 is TGTGCCAGCAGCGCAAGACTAGCGGGAGGAGGAGAGACCCAGTACTTC. As protein: CASSARLAGGGETQYF.